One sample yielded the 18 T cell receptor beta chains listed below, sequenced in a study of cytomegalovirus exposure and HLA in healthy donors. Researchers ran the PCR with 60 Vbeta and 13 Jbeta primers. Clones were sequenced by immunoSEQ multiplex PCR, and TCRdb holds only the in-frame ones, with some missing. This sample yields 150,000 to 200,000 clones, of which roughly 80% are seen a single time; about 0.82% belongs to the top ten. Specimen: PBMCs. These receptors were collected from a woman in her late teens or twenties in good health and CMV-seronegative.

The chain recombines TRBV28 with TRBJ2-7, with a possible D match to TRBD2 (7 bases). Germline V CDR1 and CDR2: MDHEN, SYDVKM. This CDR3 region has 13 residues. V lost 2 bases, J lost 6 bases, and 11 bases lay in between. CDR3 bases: TGTGCCAGCAGTTTAATCGGGGGGCGCGAGCAGTACTTC. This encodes CASSLIGGREQYF.

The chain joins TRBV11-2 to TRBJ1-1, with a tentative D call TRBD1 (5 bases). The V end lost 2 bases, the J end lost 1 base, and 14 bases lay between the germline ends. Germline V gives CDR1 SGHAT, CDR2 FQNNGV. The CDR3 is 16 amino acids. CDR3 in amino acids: CASSLWAGGTNTEAFF. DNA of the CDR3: TGTGCCAGCAGCTTATGGGCAGGAGGGACGAACACTGAAGCTTTCTTT.

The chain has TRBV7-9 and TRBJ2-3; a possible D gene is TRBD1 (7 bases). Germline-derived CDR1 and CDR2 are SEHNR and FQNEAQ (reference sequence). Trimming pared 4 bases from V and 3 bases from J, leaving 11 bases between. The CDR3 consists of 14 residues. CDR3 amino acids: CASSSQGGTDTQYF. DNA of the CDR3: TGTGCCAGCAGCTCCCAGGGGGGAACAGATACGCAGTATTTT.

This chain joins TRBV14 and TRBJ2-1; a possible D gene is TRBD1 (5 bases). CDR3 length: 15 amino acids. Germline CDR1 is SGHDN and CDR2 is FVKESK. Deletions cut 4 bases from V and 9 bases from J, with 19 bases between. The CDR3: CASSLKGVSLGEQFF. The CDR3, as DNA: TGTGCCAGCAGCCTAAAAGGGGTTTCCCTTGGTGAGCAGTTCTTC.

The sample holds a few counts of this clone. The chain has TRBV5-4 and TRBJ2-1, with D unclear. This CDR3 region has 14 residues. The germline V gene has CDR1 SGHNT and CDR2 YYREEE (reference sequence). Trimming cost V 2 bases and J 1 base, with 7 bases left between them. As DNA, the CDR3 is TGTGCCAGCAGCTTTACAAATTCCTACAATGAGCAGTTCTTC. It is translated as CASSFTNSYNEQFF.

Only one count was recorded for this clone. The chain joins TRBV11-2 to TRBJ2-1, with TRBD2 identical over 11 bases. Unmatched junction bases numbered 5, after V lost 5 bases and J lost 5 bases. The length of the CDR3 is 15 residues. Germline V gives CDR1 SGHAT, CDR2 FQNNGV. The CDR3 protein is CASSAGTSGHNEQFF. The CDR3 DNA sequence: TGTGCCAGCAGCGCCGGGACTAGCGGCCACAATGAGCAGTTCTTC. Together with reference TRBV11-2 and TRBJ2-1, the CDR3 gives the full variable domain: EAGVAQSPRYKIIEKRQSVAFWCNPISGHATLYWYQQILGQGPKLLIQFQNNGVVDDSQLPKDRFSAERLKGVDSTLKIQPAKLEDSAVYLCASSAGTSGHNEQFFGPGTRLTVL.

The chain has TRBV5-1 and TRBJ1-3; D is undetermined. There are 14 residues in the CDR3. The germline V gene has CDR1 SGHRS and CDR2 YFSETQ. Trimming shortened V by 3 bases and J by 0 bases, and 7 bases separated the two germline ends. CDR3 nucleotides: TGCGCCAGCAGCTCGGGTTCCTCTGGAAACACCATATATTTT. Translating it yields CASSSGSSGNTIYF. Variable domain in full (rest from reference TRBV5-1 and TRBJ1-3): KAGVTQTPRYLIKTRGQQVTLSCSPISGHRSVSWYQQTPGQGLQFLFEYFSETQRNKGNFPGRFSGRQFSNSRSEMNVSTLELGDSALYLCASSSGSSGNTIYFGEGSWLTVV.

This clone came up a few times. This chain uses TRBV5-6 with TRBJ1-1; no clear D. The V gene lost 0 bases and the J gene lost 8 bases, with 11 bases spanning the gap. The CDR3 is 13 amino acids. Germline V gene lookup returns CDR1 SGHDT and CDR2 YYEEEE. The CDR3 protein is CASSLVRQNEAFF. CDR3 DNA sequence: TGTGCCAGCAGCTTGGTTAGACAAAACGAAGCTTTCTTT.

The CDR3 reads CASSLLGIAGGSTTTDTQYF. CDR3 sequence (DNA): TGTGCCAGCAGCTTATTGGGGATAGCGGGAGGGTCTACGACCACAGATACGCAGTATTTT. This chain links TRBV7-6 with TRBJ2-3, with TRBD2 matching 11 bases. The germline V gene has CDR1 SGHVS and CDR2 FNYEAQ. V trimming: 2 bases; J trimming: 2 bases; junction bases outside the gene matches: 15. The CDR3 spans 20 residues.

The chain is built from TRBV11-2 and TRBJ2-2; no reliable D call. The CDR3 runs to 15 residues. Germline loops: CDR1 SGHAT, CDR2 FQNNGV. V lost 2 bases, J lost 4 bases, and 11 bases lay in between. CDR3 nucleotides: TGTGCCAGCAGCTTACGCGATATGATCACCGGGGAGCTGTTTTTT. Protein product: CASSLRDMITGELFF.

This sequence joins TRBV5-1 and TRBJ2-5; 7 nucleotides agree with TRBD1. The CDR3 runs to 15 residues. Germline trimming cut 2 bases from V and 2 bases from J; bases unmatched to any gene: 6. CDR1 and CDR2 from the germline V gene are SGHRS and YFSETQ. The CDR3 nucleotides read TGCGCCAGCAGCTTTAGAACAGGGGAGCAAGAGACCCAGTACTTC. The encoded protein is CASSFRTGEQETQYF.

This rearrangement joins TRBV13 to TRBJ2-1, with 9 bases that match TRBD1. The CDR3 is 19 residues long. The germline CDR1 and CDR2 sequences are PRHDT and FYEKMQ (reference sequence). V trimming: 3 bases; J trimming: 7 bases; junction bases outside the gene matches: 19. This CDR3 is CASSFGFPVRDRAFNEQFF. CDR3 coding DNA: TGTGCCAGCAGCTTTGGCTTTCCGGTTCGGGACAGGGCCTTTAATGAGCAGTTCTTC. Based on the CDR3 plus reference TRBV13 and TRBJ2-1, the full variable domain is AAGVIQSPRHLIKEKRETATLKCYPIPRHDTVYWYQQGPGQDPQFLISFYEKMQSDKGSIPDRFSAQQFSDYHSELNMSSLELGDSALYFCASSFGFPVRDRAFNEQFFGPGTRLTVL.

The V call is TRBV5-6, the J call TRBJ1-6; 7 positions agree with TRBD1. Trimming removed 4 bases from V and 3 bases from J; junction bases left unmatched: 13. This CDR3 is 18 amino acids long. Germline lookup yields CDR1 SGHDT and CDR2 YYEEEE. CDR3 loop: CASSLGTDRASYNSPLHF. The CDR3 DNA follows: TGTGCCAGCAGCCTTGGAACCGACAGGGCCAGCTATAATTCACCCCTCCACTTT.

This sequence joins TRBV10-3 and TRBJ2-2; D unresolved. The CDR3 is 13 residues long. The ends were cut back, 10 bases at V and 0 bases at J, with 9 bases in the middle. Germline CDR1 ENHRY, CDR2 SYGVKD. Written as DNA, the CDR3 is TGTGCCACCCACAGAGCGAACACCGGGGAGCTGTTTTTT. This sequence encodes CATHRANTGELFF.

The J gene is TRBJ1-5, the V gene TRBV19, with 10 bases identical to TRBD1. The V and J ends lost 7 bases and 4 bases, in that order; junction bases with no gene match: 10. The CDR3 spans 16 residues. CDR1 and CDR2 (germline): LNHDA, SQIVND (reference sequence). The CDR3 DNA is TGTGCCAGTACCCACGATACGGGACAGGGGAATCAGCCCCAGCATTTT. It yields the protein CASTHDTGQGNQPQHF.

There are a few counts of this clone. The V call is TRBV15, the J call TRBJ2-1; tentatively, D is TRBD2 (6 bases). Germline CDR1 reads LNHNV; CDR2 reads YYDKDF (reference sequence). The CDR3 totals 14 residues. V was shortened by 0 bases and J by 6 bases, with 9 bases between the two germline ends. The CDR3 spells CATSRDREFNEQFF. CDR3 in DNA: TGTGCCACCAGCAGAGATCGGGAGTTCAATGAGCAGTTCTTC.

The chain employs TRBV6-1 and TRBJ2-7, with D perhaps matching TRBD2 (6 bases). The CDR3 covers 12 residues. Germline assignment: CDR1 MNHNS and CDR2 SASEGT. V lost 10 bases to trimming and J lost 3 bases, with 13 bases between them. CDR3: CATSRGVYEQYF. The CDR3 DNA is TGTGCCACCTCACGCGGGGTCTACGAGCAGTACTTC.

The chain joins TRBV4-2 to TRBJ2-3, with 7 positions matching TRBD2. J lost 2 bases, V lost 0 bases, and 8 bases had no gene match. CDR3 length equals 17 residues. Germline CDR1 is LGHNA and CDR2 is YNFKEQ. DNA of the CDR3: TGTGCCAGCAGCCAAGACTTCGGACTAGGGACCACAGATACGCAGTATTTT. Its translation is CASSQDFGLGTTDTQYF.